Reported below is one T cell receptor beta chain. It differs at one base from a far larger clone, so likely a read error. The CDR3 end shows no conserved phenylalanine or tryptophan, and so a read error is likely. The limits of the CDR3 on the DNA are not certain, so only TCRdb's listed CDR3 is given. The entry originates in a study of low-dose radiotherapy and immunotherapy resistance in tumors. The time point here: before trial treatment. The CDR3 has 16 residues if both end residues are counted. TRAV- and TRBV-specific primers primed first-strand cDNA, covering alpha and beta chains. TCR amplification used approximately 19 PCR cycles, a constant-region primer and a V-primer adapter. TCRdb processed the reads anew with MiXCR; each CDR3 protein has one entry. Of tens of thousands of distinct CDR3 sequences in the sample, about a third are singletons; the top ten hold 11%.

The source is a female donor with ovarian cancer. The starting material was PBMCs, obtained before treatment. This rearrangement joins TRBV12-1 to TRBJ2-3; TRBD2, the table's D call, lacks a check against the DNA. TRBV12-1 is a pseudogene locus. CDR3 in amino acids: CASSDGAGAGTDTQYL.